A selection of T cell receptor beta chains follows, all from one sample in a study of OX40 agonist ivuxolimab in advanced cancers. The protocol was immunoSEQ multiplex PCR, while the TCRdb copy is restricted to in-frame clones and leaves out a portion. Of 20,000 to 25,000 clones in the sample, 84% were seen once. Sequencing was performed on CD4+ or CD8+ T cells sorted from blood, taken in a trial of the OX40 agonist ivuxolimab. All receptors derive from an adult with an advanced solid tumor such as melanoma, head and neck, liver or kidney cancer. CDR3s include the opening cysteine and the closing phenylalanine or tryptophan. Fields, in order: CDR3 DNA, CDR3 protein, clone size, D gene, J gene, V gene. D genes are given only for firm matches. For some rows the clone size is stated as once, few or many, or as a class when expanded; others skip it.

TGTGCCAGTACACCTGGGACAGGGACCTACGAGCAGTACTTC	CASTPGTGTYEQYF	NA	TRBD1	TRBJ2-7	TRBV19
TGTGCCAGCAGCTTATCCGTGGGCAATCCCTGGGTTGAGCAGTTCTTC	CASSLSVGNPWVEQFF	NA	NA	TRBJ2-1	TRBV11-2
TGTGCCAGCAGTTTCAGTCCGGGGGCTGAAGCTTTCTTT	CASSFSPGAEAFF	few	NA	TRBJ1-1	TRBV27
TGCGCCAGCAGCCACGGCGCGGCCTTAGGCTACGAGCAGTACTTC	CASSHGAALGYEQYF	NA	NA	TRBJ2-7	TRBV4-3
TGTGCCAGTAGTATAGCTCTGGAGGGCATGAACGAGCAGTACTTC	CASSIALEGMNEQYF	NA	NA	TRBJ2-7	TRBV19
TGCGCCAGCAGCCAAGCGGGACAGGAAGCCTACGAGCAGTACTTC	CASSQAGQEAYEQYF	NA	TRBD1	TRBJ2-7	TRBV4-3
TGTGCCAGCAGCTTGCCTAGCAGGGATGAGCAGTTCTTC	CASSLPSRDEQFF	NA	NA	TRBJ2-1	TRBV5-5
TGCGCCAGCAGCCAACTAGTGGGGTCAGGAGGCGGGGAGCTGTTTTTT	CASSQLVGSGGGELFF	NA	NA	TRBJ2-2	TRBV4-3
TGTGCCAGCCGATACGGGGAGGCTGAAGCTTTCTTT	CASRYGEAEAFF	once	NA	TRBJ1-1	TRBV19
TGTGCCAGCAGTACGAGGGACGGGGCAGACACAGATACGCAGTATTTT	CASSTRDGADTDTQYF	NA	NA	TRBJ2-3	TRBV2
TGCGCCAGCAGCCCCCAACAGACAGGAGGGGAGCAGTACTTC	CASSPQQTGGEQYF	NA	NA	TRBJ2-7	TRBV4-1
TGTGCCAGCAGACCTTGGGGCGGAGGAGACACCATATATTTT	CASRPWGGGDTIYF	NA	NA	TRBJ1-3	TRBV7-9